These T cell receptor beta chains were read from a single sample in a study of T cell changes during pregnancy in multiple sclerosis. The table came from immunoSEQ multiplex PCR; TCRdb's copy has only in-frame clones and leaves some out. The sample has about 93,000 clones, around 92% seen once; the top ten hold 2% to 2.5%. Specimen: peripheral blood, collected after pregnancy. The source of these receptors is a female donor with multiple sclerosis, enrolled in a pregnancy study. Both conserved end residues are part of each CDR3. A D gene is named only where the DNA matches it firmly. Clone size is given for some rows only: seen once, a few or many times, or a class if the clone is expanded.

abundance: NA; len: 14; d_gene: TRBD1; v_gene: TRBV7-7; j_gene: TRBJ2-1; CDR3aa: CASSFGRGQDEQFF; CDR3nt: TGTGCCAGCAGCTTCGGCAGGGGGCAAGATGAGCAGTTCTTC
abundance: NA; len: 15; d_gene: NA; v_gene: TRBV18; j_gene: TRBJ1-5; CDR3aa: CASSPFGGDNQPQHF; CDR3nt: TGTGCCAGCTCACCCTTCGGCGGAGACAATCAGCCCCAGCATTTT
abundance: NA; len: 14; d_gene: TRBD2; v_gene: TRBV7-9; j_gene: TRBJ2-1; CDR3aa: CASSESGSVDEQFF; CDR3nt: TGTGCCAGCAGTGAAAGCGGGAGTGTGGATGAGCAGTTCTTC
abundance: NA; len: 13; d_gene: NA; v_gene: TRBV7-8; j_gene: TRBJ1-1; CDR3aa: CASSLVGAAEAFF; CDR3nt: TGTGCCAGCAGCCTCGTGGGAGCGGCTGAAGCTTTCTTT
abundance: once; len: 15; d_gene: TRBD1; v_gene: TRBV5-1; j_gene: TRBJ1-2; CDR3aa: CASSLDGDSIYGYTF; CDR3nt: TGCGCCAGCAGCTTGGACGGGGACAGCATCTATGGCTACACCTTC
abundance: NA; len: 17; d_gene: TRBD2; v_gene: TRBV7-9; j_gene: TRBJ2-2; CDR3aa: CASSSLGLAGDTGELFF; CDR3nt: TGTGCCAGCAGCTCACTGGGACTAGCGGGGGATACCGGGGAGCTGTTTTTT
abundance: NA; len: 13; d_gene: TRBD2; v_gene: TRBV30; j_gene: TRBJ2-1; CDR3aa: CAWSSGGNNEQFF; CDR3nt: TGTGCCTGGAGCAGCGGGGGGAACAATGAGCAGTTCTTC
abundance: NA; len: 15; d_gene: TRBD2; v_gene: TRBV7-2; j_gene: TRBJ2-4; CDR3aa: CASSSGTSDKNIQYF; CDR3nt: TGTGCCAGCAGCAGCGGGACTAGCGACAAAAACATTCAGTACTTC
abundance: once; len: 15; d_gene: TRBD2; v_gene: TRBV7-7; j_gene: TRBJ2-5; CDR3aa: CASSPGAGEGETQYF; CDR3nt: TGTGCCAGCAGCCCCGGAGCGGGGGAGGGAGAGACCCAGTACTTC
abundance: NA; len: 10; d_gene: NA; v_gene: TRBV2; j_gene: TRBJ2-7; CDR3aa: CASRLDEQYF; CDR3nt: TGTGCCAGCAGACTTGACGAGCAGTACTTC
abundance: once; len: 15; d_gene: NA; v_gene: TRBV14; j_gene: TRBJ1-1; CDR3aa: CASSHGGALGTEAFF; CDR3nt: TGTGCCAGCAGCCACGGGGGTGCCTTAGGTACTGAAGCTTTCTTT
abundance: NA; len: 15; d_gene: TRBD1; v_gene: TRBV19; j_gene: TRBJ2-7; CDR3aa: CASSPSPGQGREQYF; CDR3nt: TGTGCCAGTAGTCCTAGTCCCGGACAGGGAAGGGAGCAGTACTTC
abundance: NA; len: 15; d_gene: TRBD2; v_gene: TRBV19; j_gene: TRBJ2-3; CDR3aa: CASIGLAGDTDTQYF; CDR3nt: TGTGCCAGTATCGGACTAGCGGGGGACACAGATACGCAGTATTTT
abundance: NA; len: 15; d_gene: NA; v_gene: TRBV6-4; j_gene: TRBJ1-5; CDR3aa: CASSEQGGSNQPQHF; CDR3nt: TGTGCCAGCAGTGAACAGGGTGGGAGCAATCAGCCCCAGCATTTT
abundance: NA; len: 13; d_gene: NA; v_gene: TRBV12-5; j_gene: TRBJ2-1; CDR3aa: CASGFNRVDEQFF; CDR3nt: TGTGCTAGTGGTTTCAACCGGGTGGATGAGCAGTTCTTC
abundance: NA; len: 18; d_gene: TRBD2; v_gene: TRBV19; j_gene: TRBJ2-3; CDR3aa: CASSGRLAGGPRTDTQYF; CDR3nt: TGTGCCAGTAGTGGGAGACTAGCGGGAGGGCCCCGCACAGATACGCAGTATTTT
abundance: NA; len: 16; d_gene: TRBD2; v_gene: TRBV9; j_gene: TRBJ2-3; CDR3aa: CASSVRSGVSTDTQYF; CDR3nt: TGTGCCAGCAGCGTCAGGAGCGGGGTCAGCACAGATACGCAGTATTTT
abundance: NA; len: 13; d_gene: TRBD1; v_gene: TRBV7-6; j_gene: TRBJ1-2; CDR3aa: CASSFPGGYGYTF; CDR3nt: TGTGCCAGCAGCTTCCCAGGGGGCTATGGCTACACCTTC
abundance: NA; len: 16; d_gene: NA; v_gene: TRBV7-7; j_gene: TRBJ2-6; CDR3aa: CASSYLRQSRANVLTF; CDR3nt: TGTGCCAGCAGCTATCTGAGACAAAGTCGGGCCAACGTCCTGACTTTC
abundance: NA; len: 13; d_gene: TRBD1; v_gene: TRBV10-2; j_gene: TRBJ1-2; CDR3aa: CASGRQGRYGYTF; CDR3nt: TGCGCCAGCGGTCGACAGGGCAGGTATGGCTACACCTTC
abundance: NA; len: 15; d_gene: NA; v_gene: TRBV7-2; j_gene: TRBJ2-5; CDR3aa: CASSPQALGAETQYF; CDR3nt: TGTGCCAGCAGCCCTCAGGCTCTAGGGGCGGAGACCCAGTACTTC
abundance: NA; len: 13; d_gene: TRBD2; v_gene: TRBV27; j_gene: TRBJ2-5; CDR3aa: CASSSMRGETQYF; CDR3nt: TGTGCCAGCAGTTCGATGCGGGGGGAGACCCAGTACTTC
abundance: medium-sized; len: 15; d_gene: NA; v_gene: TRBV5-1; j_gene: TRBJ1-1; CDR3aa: CASSLGGGGYTEAFF; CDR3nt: TGCGCCAGCAGCTTGGGAGGGGGGGGTTACACTGAAGCTTTCTTT
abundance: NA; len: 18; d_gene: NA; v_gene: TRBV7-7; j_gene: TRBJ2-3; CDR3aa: CASSLECSVARPLDTQYF; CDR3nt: TGTGCCAGCAGCTTAGAATGTTCTGTGGCTAGACCATTGGATACGCAGTATTTT
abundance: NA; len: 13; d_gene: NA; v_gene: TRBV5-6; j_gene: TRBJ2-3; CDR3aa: CASSSVSGDTQYF; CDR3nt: TGTGCCAGCAGCTCCGTCTCGGGAGATACGCAGTATTTT
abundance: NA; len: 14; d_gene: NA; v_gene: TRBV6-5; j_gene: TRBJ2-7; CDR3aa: CASSRGTLTYEQYF; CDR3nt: TGTGCCAGCAGTCGCGGGACCCTAACCTACGAGCAGTACTTC
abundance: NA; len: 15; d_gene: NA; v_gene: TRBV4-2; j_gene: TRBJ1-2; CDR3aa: CASSLYFRPAQGYTF; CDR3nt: TGTGCCAGCAGCCTATACTTCAGGCCCGCCCAGGGCTACACCTTC
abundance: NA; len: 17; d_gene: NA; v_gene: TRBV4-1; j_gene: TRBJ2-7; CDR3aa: CASSQDKWSGAPSEQYF; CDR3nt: TGCGCCAGCAGCCAAGATAAATGGTCTGGAGCCCCCAGCGAGCAGTACTTC
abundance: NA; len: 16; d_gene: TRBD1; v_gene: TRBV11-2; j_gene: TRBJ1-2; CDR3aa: CASSLGPQGSNYGYTF; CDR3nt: TGTGCCAGCAGCTTAGGCCCACAGGGGTCTAACTATGGCTACACCTTC
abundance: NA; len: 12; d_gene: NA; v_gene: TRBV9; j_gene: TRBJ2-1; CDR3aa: CASSVSGNEQFF; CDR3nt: TGTGCCAGCAGCGTTAGCGGCAATGAGCAGTTCTTC
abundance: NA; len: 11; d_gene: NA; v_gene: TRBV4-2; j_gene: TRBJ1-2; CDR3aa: CASSQGGGYTF; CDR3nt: TGTGCCAGCAGCCAAGGGGGCGGCTACACCTTC
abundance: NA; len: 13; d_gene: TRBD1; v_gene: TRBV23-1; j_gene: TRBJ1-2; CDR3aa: CASGTGAPYGYTF; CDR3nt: TGCGCCAGCGGAACAGGGGCCCCCTATGGCTACACCTTC
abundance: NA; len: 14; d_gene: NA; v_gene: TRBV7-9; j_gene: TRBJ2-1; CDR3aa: CASSLSPPTNEQFF; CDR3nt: TGTGCCAGCAGCTTATCCCCTCCAACTAATGAGCAGTTCTTC
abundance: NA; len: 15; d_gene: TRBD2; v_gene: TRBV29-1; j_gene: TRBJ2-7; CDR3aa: CSVVIVLAAHYEQYF; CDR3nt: TGCAGCGTTGTAATAGTACTAGCGGCCCACTACGAGCAGTACTTC
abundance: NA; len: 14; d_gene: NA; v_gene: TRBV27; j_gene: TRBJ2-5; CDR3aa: CASSRAGSEGTQYF; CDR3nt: TGTGCCAGCAGTCGGGCAGGCTCTGAGGGGACCCAGTACTTC
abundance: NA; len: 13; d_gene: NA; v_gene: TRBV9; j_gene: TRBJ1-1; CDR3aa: CASSADANTEAFF; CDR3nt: TGTGCCAGCAGCGCAGATGCGAACACTGAAGCTTTCTTT
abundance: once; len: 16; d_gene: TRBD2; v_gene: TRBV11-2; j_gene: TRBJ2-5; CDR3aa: CASSSISGGYQETQYF; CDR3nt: TGTGCCAGCAGCTCCATTAGCGGGGGATACCAAGAGACCCAGTACTTC
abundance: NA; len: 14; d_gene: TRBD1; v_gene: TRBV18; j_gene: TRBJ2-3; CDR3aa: CASSPDRVDDTQYF; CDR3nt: TGTGCCAGCTCGCCCGACAGGGTCGACGATACGCAGTATTTT
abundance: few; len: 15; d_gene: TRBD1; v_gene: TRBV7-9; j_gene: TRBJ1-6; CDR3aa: CASSLATGSNSPLHF; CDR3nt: TGTGCCAGCAGCTTAGCGACAGGGAGCAATTCACCCCTCCACTTT
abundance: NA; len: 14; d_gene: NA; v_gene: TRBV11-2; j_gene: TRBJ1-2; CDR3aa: CASSFRGMVYGYTF; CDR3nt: TGTGCCAGCAGCTTCCGGGGGATGGTCTATGGCTACACCTTC
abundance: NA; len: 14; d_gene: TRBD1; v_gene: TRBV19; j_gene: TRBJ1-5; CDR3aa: CASSDQGGSGPQHF; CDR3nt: TGTGCCAGTAGTGACCAGGGGGGATCGGGGCCCCAGCATTTT
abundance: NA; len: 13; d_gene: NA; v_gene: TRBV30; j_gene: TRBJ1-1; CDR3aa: CAWLTVKTTEAFF; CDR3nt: TGTGCCTGGTTAACTGTGAAAACTACTGAAGCTTTCTTT
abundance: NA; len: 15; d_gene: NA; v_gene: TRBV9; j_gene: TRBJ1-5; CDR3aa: CASRGQGHTNQPQHF; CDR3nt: TGTGCCAGCAGGGGACAAGGACACACCAATCAGCCCCAGCATTTT
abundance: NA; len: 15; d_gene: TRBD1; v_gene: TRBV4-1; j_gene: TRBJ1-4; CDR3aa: CASSQGAGGNEKLFF; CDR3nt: TGCGCCAGCAGCCAGGGTGCAGGGGGCAATGAAAAACTGTTTTTT
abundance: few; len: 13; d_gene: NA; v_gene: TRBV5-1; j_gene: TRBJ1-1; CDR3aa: CASSGRLNTEAFF; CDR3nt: TGCGCCAGCAGTGGGAGGTTGAACACTGAAGCTTTCTTT
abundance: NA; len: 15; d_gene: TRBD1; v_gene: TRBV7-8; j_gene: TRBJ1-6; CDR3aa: CASSPRDRNNSPLHF; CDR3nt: TGTGCCAGCAGTCCCCGGGACAGAAATAATTCACCCCTCCACTTT
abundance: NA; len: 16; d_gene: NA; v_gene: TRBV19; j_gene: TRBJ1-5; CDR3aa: CASSWSVKTRNQPQHF; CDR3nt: TGTGCCAGTAGTTGGAGCGTGAAGACCCGCAATCAGCCCCAGCATTTT
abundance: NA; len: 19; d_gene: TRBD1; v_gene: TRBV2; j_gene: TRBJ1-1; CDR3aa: CASSSPGTGVLGRNTEAFF; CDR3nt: TGTGCCAGCAGTTCTCCCGGGACAGGGGTACTTGGACGGAACACTGAAGCTTTCTTT
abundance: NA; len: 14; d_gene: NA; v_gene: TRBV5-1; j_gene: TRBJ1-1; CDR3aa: CASSFVQPNTEAFF; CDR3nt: TGCGCCAGCAGCTTCGTACAACCGAACACTGAAGCTTTCTTT
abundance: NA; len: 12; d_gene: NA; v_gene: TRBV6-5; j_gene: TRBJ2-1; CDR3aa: CASSLTGLQSVF; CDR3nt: TGTGCCAGCAGTCTCACAGGGCTTCAATCGGTCTTC
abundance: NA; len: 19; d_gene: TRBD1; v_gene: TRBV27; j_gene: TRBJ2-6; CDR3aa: CASSGSVGTVVSGANVLTF; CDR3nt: TGTGCCAGCAGCGGAAGCGTCGGGACAGTTGTTTCTGGGGCCAACGTCCTGACTTTC
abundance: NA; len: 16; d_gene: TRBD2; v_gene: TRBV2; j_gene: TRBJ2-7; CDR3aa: CASSLGAGGRINEQYF; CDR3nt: TGTGCCAGCAGCCTTGGGGCGGGGGGGCGGATCAACGAGCAGTACTTC
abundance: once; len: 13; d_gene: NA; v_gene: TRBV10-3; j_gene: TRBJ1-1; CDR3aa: CAISDTRNTEAFF; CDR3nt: TGTGCCATCAGTGATACCAGAAACACTGAAGCTTTCTTT
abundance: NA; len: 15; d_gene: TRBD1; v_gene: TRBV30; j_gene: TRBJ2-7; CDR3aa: CAWRETGQGTSEQYF; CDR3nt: TGTGCCTGGAGGGAGACGGGACAGGGGACCTCCGAGCAGTACTTC
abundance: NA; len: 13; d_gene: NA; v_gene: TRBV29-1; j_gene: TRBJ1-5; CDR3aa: CSVEAGLNQPQHF; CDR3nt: TGCAGCGTTGAAGCGGGACTGAATCAGCCCCAGCATTTT
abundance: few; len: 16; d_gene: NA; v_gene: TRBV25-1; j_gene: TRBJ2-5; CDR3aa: CASSEGKRAAQETQYF; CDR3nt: TGTGCCAGCAGTGAAGGGAAGCGGGCCGCACAAGAGACCCAGTACTTC
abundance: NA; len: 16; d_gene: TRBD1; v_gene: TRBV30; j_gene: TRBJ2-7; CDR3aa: CAWSVPGTGLGGKQYF; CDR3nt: TGTGCCTGGAGTGTACCCGGGACAGGACTTGGGGGGAAGCAGTACTTC